The source of this TCR beta chain is a study of early T cells in non-severe SARS-CoV-2 infection (dated by TCRdb to about 2021). For the study in its entirety: TCR sequencing used bulk RNA from unsorted whole blood, so alpha and beta chains could not be paired. What the work shows at the level of the full study, not this receptor alone: Matching against VDJdb was skewed toward anti-spike CD8 responses, likely underestimated virus-specific expansions, and missed private and CD4 specificities.

V and J are truncated by 0 bases and 4 bases respectively, leaving an intervening sequence of 10 bases. The CDR3 spans 14 residues, from the cysteine through the phenylalanine. Just the 42-base CDR3 DNA is kept, in frame starting at base 1. Per the germline V gene, SGDLS is the CDR1 and YYNGEE is the CDR2. This clonotype was counted many times. Which antigen it targets is not known. Nothing much larger sits one base from this clone, and base qualities are not available. Library preparation employed 5' RACE. Sequencing relied on a NextSeq 500. In the TCR library protocol, unique molecular identifiers were attached to individual cDNA molecules to correct for PCR bias and sequencing error. TCR alpha and beta chains were both sequenced, and the abundances of alpha and beta sequences in each sample were closely correlated with each other. The paper's data handling went like this. Decombinator V4 was used to annotate the V gene, J gene and CDR3 of the TCR sequences. Expanded TCRs were defined as changing significantly between any two time points under a Poisson model with p below 0.0001. TCR abundances were normalised to the total number of TCRs sequenced per sample and expressed as counts per million. MAIT TCRs were defined by TRAV1-2 paired with TRAJ12, TRAJ20 or TRAJ33, and iNKT TCRs by TRAV10 paired with TRAJ18. VDJdb, accessed on 1 November 2021, was searched for TCRs annotated for CMV, EBV and SARS-CoV-2, and TCRs annotated for more than one antigen were excluded. TCRdb itself trimmed the public reads at Q25 with fastp, ran MiXCR and retained productive beta chains. Each CDR3 protein gets just one entry, which takes the most common genes and DNA from the rows behind it. TCRdb's processing, not the authors' own work, is the source of the V and J calls. This sample is represented by about 30,000 distinct CDR3 sequences; about 5% of them were singletons. The ten largest clones capture 4.5% to 7% of the sample.

This was a case-control study nested in a cohort of healthcare workers in London, UK, who had nasopharyngeal swab PCR tests and blood samples taken every week. Between 23 and 31 March 2020, the week of the UK lockdown, healthcare workers were enrolled and then followed up weekly for as long as 16 weeks. This TCR derives from an adult who was a healthcare worker with PCR-confirmed SARS-CoV-2 infection or an uninfected control (not recorded which). The sequenced sample was whole blood, obtained at baseline. This chain joins TRBV9 to TRBJ1-1; a weak D assignment points to TRBD1 (5 bases agree). This receptor has the CDR3 CASSVGMGVTEAFF. The DNA sequence follows: TGTGCCAGCAGCGTAGGCATGGGGGTCACTGAAGCTTTCTTT.